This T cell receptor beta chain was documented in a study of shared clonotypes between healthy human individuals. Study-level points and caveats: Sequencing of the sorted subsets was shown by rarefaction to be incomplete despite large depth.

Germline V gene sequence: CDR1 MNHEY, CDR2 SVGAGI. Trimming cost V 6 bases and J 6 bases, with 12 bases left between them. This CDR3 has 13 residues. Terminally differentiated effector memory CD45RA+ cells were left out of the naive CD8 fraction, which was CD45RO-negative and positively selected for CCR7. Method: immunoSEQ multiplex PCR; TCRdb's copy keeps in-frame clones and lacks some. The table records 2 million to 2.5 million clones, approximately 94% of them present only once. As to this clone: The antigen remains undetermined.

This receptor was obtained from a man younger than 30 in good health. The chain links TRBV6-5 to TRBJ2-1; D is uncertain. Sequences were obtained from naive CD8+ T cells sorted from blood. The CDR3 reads CASSPTQVNEQFF. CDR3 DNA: TGTGCCAGCAGCCCAACCCAGGTCAATGAGCAGTTCTTC.